Detailed here is one T cell receptor beta chain. Blood sampling was done at baseline, cycle 4 day 1, and cycle 7 day 1. Repertoires were generated with immunoSEQ multiplex PCR, while TCRdb's copy carries only in-frame clones and drops some. Of 30,000 to 35,000 clones listed, 85% to 95% are singletons. The sample comes from a study of OX40 agonist ivuxolimab in advanced cancers. Overall study context: Every 2 weeks, patients got intravenous ivuxolimab at one of six dose levels (0.01-10 mg/kg). Mean age approximately 66 years, range about 23 to 79; 82.7% male.

CDR1 GTSNPN and CDR2 SVGIG come from the germline V gene (reference sequence). Trimming cost V 2 bases and J 0 bases, with 7 bases left between them. This CDR3 comprises 13 residues. This chain connects TRBV30 to TRBJ1-1, with a weak D call TRBD1 (5 bases). The input for sequencing was CD4+ or CD8+ T cells sorted from blood, taken in a trial of the OX40 agonist ivuxolimab. The sequence came from an adult with an advanced solid tumor such as melanoma, head and neck, liver or kidney cancer. The CDR3 region is CAWSLQVNTEAFF. The DNA for the CDR3 is TGTGCCTGGAGTCTACAGGTGAACACTGAAGCTTTCTTT.